These T cell receptor beta chains were read from a single sample in a study of response to subunit inactivated influenza vaccine. Each CDR3 protein is one row after TCRdb ran MiXCR on the RT-PCR reads. The repertoire holds more than 500,000 distinct CDR3 sequences, with approximately 11% as singletons. The data also belong to a second study, concerning T cells expressing NK-cell markers.

This sample comprised PBMCs from blood, obtained on the day of vaccination. The receptors were sampled from a man aged 50 to 59 who received an inactivated influenza vaccine. Each CDR3 is given with its conserved first and last residue. The D gene is left open where the match is weak. Size tells how often a clone was seen (once, few, many) or the class of an expanded clone, and some rows leave it out.

clone_size: .; v_call: TRBV7-8; j_call: TRBJ2-7; d_call: .; cdr3_nt: TGTGCCAGCAGCAAGCGGAGGGCCTCCTACGAGCAGTACTTC; cdr3_aa: CASSKRRASYEQYF
clone_size: .; v_call: TRBV28; j_call: TRBJ2-5; d_call: TRBD2; cdr3_nt: TGTGCCAGCAGTTCCCCCTATCGGACTAGCGGCCCTCAAGAGACCCAGTACTTC; cdr3_aa: CASSSPYRTSGPQETQYF
clone_size: few; v_call: TRBV29-1; j_call: TRBJ2-1; d_call: TRBD2; cdr3_nt: TGCGCCGTGACCGGGAGGTCAGGTAATGAGCAGTTCTTC; cdr3_aa: CAVTGRSGNEQFF
clone_size: few; v_call: TRBV27; j_call: TRBJ2-2; d_call: TRBD2; cdr3_nt: TGTGCCAGCACCAGAAGTAGCGGGAGGGCGAACACCGGGGAGCTGTTTTTT; cdr3_aa: CASTRSSGRANTGELFF
clone_size: few; v_call: TRBV6-2/TRBV6-3; j_call: TRBJ2-5; d_call: TRBD2; cdr3_nt: TGTGCCAGCAGTTACCCCGGACTAGTGGGGGAGACCCAGTACTTC; cdr3_aa: CASSYPGLVGETQYF
clone_size: .; v_call: TRBV6-2/TRBV6-3; j_call: TRBJ2-1; d_call: TRBD2; cdr3_nt: TGTGCCAGCAGTTATGGGCTAGCGGGGGGGGATGAGCAGTTCTTC; cdr3_aa: CASSYGLAGGDEQFF
clone_size: .; v_call: TRBV29-1; j_call: TRBJ2-7; d_call: .; cdr3_nt: TGCAGCGTTGAAGCCGGGACGGCTGTTTCCTACGAGCAGTACTTC; cdr3_aa: CSVEAGTAVSYEQYF
clone_size: few; v_call: TRBV20-1; j_call: TRBJ2-7; d_call: .; cdr3_nt: TGCAGTGCCCGGGTTTACTACGAGCAGTACTTC; cdr3_aa: CSARVYYEQYF
clone_size: .; v_call: TRBV7-8; j_call: TRBJ2-1; d_call: TRBD2; cdr3_nt: TGTGCCAGCAGCCCTAGGACCCTAGCGGAAGGCTCCTACAATGAGCAGTTCTTC; cdr3_aa: CASSPRTLAEGSYNEQFF
clone_size: .; v_call: TRBV7-8; j_call: TRBJ1-5; d_call: .; cdr3_nt: TGTGCCAGCAGCTTAGCCGGGACGCGCAATCAGCCCCAGCATTTT; cdr3_aa: CASSLAGTRNQPQHF
clone_size: .; v_call: TRBV20-1; j_call: TRBJ1-2; d_call: TRBD1; cdr3_nt: TGCAGTGCTAGGCACAGGGGCGTAGGCTATGGCTACACCTTC; cdr3_aa: CSARHRGVGYGYTF
clone_size: .; v_call: TRBV7-9; j_call: TRBJ1-3; d_call: .; cdr3_nt: TGTGCCAGCAGCTTGGAGCCTGGAAACACCATATATTTT; cdr3_aa: CASSLEPGNTIYF
clone_size: .; v_call: TRBV29-1; j_call: TRBJ1-3; d_call: .; cdr3_nt: TGCAGCGTTGAACAGACAGGCTCTGGAAACACCATATATTTT; cdr3_aa: CSVEQTGSGNTIYF
clone_size: few; v_call: TRBV4-3; j_call: TRBJ2-7; d_call: .; cdr3_nt: TGCGCCAGCAGCCAAGATCATGTCGGGTCGGTGGAGCAGTACTTC; cdr3_aa: CASSQDHVGSVEQYF
clone_size: few; v_call: TRBV3-1; j_call: TRBJ2-1; d_call: TRBD2; cdr3_nt: TGTGCCAGCAGCCACTTAGCGGGTCGCGGTAATCAGTTCTTC; cdr3_aa: CASSHLAGRGNQFF
clone_size: many; v_call: TRBV7-2; j_call: TRBJ1-4; d_call: .; cdr3_nt: TGTGCCAGCAGCTTGGCGAACAGGATCAATGAAAAACTGTTTTTT; cdr3_aa: CASSLANRINEKLFF
clone_size: few; v_call: TRBV18; j_call: TRBJ1-1; d_call: .; cdr3_nt: TGTGCCAGCTCACCACCGGGAATGACTTGGGAAGCTTTCTTT; cdr3_aa: CASSPPGMTWEAFF
clone_size: once; v_call: TRBV10-3; j_call: TRBJ2-6; d_call: .; cdr3_nt: TGTGCCATCAGGAGAGGTAGCTCTGGGGCCAACGTCCTGACTTTC; cdr3_aa: CAIRRGSSGANVLTF
clone_size: many; v_call: TRBV12-3/TRBV12-4; j_call: TRBJ1-6; d_call: .; cdr3_nt: TGTGCCAGCAGCACCGGGACTGCTAATTCACCCCTCCACTTT; cdr3_aa: CASSTGTANSPLHF
clone_size: few; v_call: TRBV5-1; j_call: TRBJ2-1; d_call: TRBD1; cdr3_nt: TGCGCCAGCAGCCTGGGGACAGGTCGCCCGGTTTCCCATGAGCAGTTCTTC; cdr3_aa: CASSLGTGRPVSHEQFF
clone_size: .; v_call: TRBV20-1; j_call: TRBJ2-7; d_call: TRBD1; cdr3_nt: TGCAGTGCTAGAGACACCGGGACAGGGTCTGGGTACGAGCAGTACTTC; cdr3_aa: CSARDTGTGSGYEQYF
clone_size: many; v_call: TRBV10-3; j_call: TRBJ2-5; d_call: .; cdr3_nt: TGTGCCATCAGTGAGTCAGGCAGGGAAGAGACCCAGTACTTC; cdr3_aa: CAISESGREETQYF
clone_size: .; v_call: TRBV23-1; j_call: TRBJ2-1; d_call: .; cdr3_nt: TGCGCCAGCAGTCCGGGACCGAGTAACTCCTACAATGAGCAGTTCTTC; cdr3_aa: CASSPGPSNSYNEQFF
clone_size: many; v_call: TRBV12-3/TRBV12-4; j_call: TRBJ1-5; d_call: .; cdr3_nt: TGTGCCAGCAGTTTGACAGTTAGCAATCAGCCCCAGCATTTT; cdr3_aa: CASSLTVSNQPQHF
clone_size: few; v_call: TRBV4-3; j_call: TRBJ2-1; d_call: .; cdr3_nt: TGCGCCAGCAGCCAACAGGACGGAGTGTATGAGCAGTTCTTC; cdr3_aa: CASSQQDGVYEQFF
clone_size: many; v_call: TRBV5-1; j_call: TRBJ1-1; d_call: .; cdr3_nt: TGCGCCAGCAGCGATCAGGGGAACACTGAAGCTTTCTTT; cdr3_aa: CASSDQGNTEAFF
clone_size: .; v_call: TRBV5-1; j_call: TRBJ2-1; d_call: TRBD1; cdr3_nt: TGCGCCAGCAGCACCGGGACAGTGCACAATGAGCAGTTCTTC; cdr3_aa: CASSTGTVHNEQFF
clone_size: .; v_call: TRBV11-1; j_call: TRBJ2-2; d_call: .; cdr3_nt: TGTGCCAGCAGCTTAGCCCCGCAATACAGACCCTTTTATAATCCAGGGGAGCTGTTTTTT; cdr3_aa: CASSLAPQYRPFYNPGELFF
clone_size: few; v_call: TRBV15; j_call: TRBJ2-2; d_call: .; cdr3_nt: TGTGCCACCAGCAGAGACAGGATCACCGGGGAGCTGTTTTTT; cdr3_aa: CATSRDRITGELFF
clone_size: .; v_call: TRBV9; j_call: TRBJ2-1; d_call: TRBD2; cdr3_nt: TGTGCCAGCAGCGCGGGGACTAGCGGGGGGTCCGAGCAGTTCTTC; cdr3_aa: CASSAGTSGGSEQFF
clone_size: .; v_call: TRBV18; j_call: TRBJ2-6; d_call: .; cdr3_nt: TGTGCCAGCTCACCGGTGCTCGGGGCCAACGTCCTGACTTTC; cdr3_aa: CASSPVLGANVLTF
clone_size: .; v_call: TRBV15; j_call: TRBJ2-2; d_call: .; cdr3_nt: TGTGCCACCAGCAGAGTTTACATGAACACCGGGGAGCTGTTTTTT; cdr3_aa: CATSRVYMNTGELFF
clone_size: .; v_call: TRBV28; j_call: TRBJ1-2; d_call: .; cdr3_nt: TGTGCCAGCAGTTTAGAGATCAGGACACCAGAAAACTATGGCTACACCTTC; cdr3_aa: CASSLEIRTPENYGYTF
clone_size: few; v_call: TRBV27; j_call: TRBJ2-5; d_call: TRBD2; cdr3_nt: TGTGCCAGCTCTAGCGGGAGGGCCGAGACCCAGTACTTC; cdr3_aa: CASSSGRAETQYF
clone_size: many; v_call: TRBV12-3/TRBV12-4; j_call: TRBJ1-4; d_call: .; cdr3_nt: TGTGCCAGCAGCTTCATTGCAACTAATGAAAAACTGTTTTTT; cdr3_aa: CASSFIATNEKLFF
clone_size: .; v_call: TRBV9; j_call: TRBJ2-3; d_call: .; cdr3_nt: TGTGCCAGCAGCACCGCCCCAGATACGCAGTATTTT; cdr3_aa: CASSTAPDTQYF
clone_size: few; v_call: TRBV9; j_call: TRBJ2-4; d_call: .; cdr3_nt: TGTGCCAGCAGCGCCACCGGACAGTCTCGGGACATTCAGTACTTC; cdr3_aa: CASSATGQSRDIQYF
clone_size: few; v_call: TRBV6-5; j_call: TRBJ1-6; d_call: TRBD1; cdr3_nt: TGTGCCAGCAGTTGGGGACAGGGTACCTATAATTCACCCCTCCACTTT; cdr3_aa: CASSWGQGTYNSPLHF
clone_size: few; v_call: TRBV12-3/TRBV12-4; j_call: TRBJ2-7; d_call: TRBD2; cdr3_nt: TGTGCCAGCAGTCCCGGGACTAGCGGGAGGGCCTACGAGCAGTACTTC; cdr3_aa: CASSPGTSGRAYEQYF
clone_size: .; v_call: TRBV10-3; j_call: TRBJ2-2; d_call: .; cdr3_nt: TGTGCCATCAGTATTAGCGGGAACACCGGGGAGCTGTTTTTT; cdr3_aa: CAISISGNTGELFF
clone_size: .; v_call: TRBV5-5; j_call: TRBJ2-3; d_call: TRBD1; cdr3_nt: TGTGCCAGCAGCCCAGCCGGGACAGGGCAAGATACGCAGTATTTT; cdr3_aa: CASSPAGTGQDTQYF
clone_size: .; v_call: TRBV4-3; j_call: TRBJ2-2; d_call: TRBD1; cdr3_nt: TGCGCCAGCAGCCGACAGGGGCCAACGAACACCGGGGAGCTGTTTTTT; cdr3_aa: CASSRQGPTNTGELFF
clone_size: many; v_call: TRBV7-9; j_call: TRBJ2-5; d_call: TRBD1; cdr3_nt: TGTGCCAGCAGTCCCCGGACAGGAAAAGAGACCCAGTACTTC; cdr3_aa: CASSPRTGKETQYF
clone_size: many; v_call: TRBV18; j_call: TRBJ2-1; d_call: .; cdr3_nt: TGTGCCAGCTCACCACCTGGACTAATTGATGAGCAGTTCTTC; cdr3_aa: CASSPPGLIDEQFF
clone_size: many; v_call: TRBV7-9; j_call: TRBJ2-7; d_call: TRBD1; cdr3_nt: TGTGCCAGCAGCTTAGGAGATCACTGGGGGACAGGGGCCGAGCAGTACTTC; cdr3_aa: CASSLGDHWGTGAEQYF
clone_size: once; v_call: TRBV10-3; j_call: TRBJ2-7; d_call: .; cdr3_nt: TGTGCCATCGCAGGAGGGGGCTACGAGCAGTACTTC; cdr3_aa: CAIAGGGYEQYF
clone_size: many; v_call: TRBV27; j_call: TRBJ2-7; d_call: .; cdr3_nt: TGTGCCAGCACCCCGATCTACGCGGGCACCTACGAGCAGTACTTC; cdr3_aa: CASTPIYAGTYEQYF
clone_size: few; v_call: TRBV9; j_call: TRBJ2-1; d_call: .; cdr3_nt: TGTGCCAGCAGCGCTTACATGACTAGTTGGGTGGAGAATGAGCAGTTCTTC; cdr3_aa: CASSAYMTSWVENEQFF
clone_size: few; v_call: TRBV6-5; j_call: TRBJ2-5; d_call: .; cdr3_nt: TGTGCCAGCAGTTACTGGTCTAGCCGAGAGACCCAGTACTTC; cdr3_aa: CASSYWSSRETQYF
clone_size: many; v_call: TRBV12-3/TRBV12-4; j_call: TRBJ1-5; d_call: .; cdr3_nt: TGTGCCAGCAAGCCCGGGGTGAATAGCAATCAGCCCCAGCATTTT; cdr3_aa: CASKPGVNSNQPQHF
clone_size: .; v_call: TRBV24-1; j_call: TRBJ2-1; d_call: TRBD2; cdr3_nt: TGTGCCACCAGTGATTCTAGCGGGAGGCAAGAGCAGTTCTTC; cdr3_aa: CATSDSSGRQEQFF
clone_size: few; v_call: TRBV2; j_call: TRBJ2-3; d_call: .; cdr3_nt: TGTGCCAGCTTCTCTGAGCGACTAACAGATACGCAGTATTTT; cdr3_aa: CASFSERLTDTQYF
clone_size: .; v_call: TRBV5-6; j_call: TRBJ2-7; d_call: .; cdr3_nt: TGTGCCAGCAGCTTGGGGACCGAGAACGAGCAGTACTTC; cdr3_aa: CASSLGTENEQYF
clone_size: .; v_call: TRBV18; j_call: TRBJ2-1; d_call: TRBD2; cdr3_nt: TGTGCCAGCTCAATAGGAGACGGGAGGGCCCTTGAGCAGTTCTTC; cdr3_aa: CASSIGDGRALEQFF
clone_size: few; v_call: TRBV7-2; j_call: TRBJ2-7; d_call: TRBD1; cdr3_nt: TGTGCCAGCAGCTTAGGGACAGGGGGCATATACGAGCAGTACTTC; cdr3_aa: CASSLGTGGIYEQYF